One and the same sample provided the 15 T cell receptor beta chains below, sequenced in a study of radiotherapy plus CTLA-4 blockade in lung cancer. Clones were read by immunoSEQ multiplex PCR, and TCRdb kept only the in-frame ones, dropping some. The sample has around 82,000 clones; 60% to 85% are singletons. Sequences were derived from peripheral blood, sampled from a patient treated with radiotherapy plus ipilimumab. These receptors originate from a human donor with non-small cell lung cancer whose response to radiotherapy plus ipilimumab could not be evaluated. Some clones in this sample may be carry-over from other donors' samples.

V is TRBV5-6 and J is TRBJ1-4; D may be TRBD1 (5 bases). Germline assignment: CDR1 SGHDT and CDR2 YYEEEE. CDR3 size: 15 residues. V was shortened by 4 bases and J by 5 bases, with 15 bases between the two germline ends. This chain's CDR3 is CASSRVGGRNEKLFF. The CDR3 region has the DNA TGTGCCAGCAGCCGGGTCGGGGGAAGGAATGAAAAACTGTTTTTT.

The J gene is TRBJ2-7, the V gene TRBV6-5; maybe TRBD1 (5 bases). The germline V gene has CDR1 MNHEY and CDR2 SVGAGI. V was cut by 5 bases and J by 3 bases, with 14 bases left in between. The CDR3 contains 14 residues. In DNA form, the CDR3 reads TGTGCCAGCAGTGAAGAAGGCAGGGACTACGAGCAGTACTTC. Amino acid sequence: CASSEEGRDYEQYF.

This clone showed up just a few times. This chain uses TRBV9 with TRBJ2-3; D is uncertain. Germline V CDR1 and CDR2: SGDLS, YYNGEE. The germline V and J ends were trimmed by 0 bases and 9 bases, with 11 bases remaining between them. The CDR3 consists of 13 residues. CDR3 DNA sequence: TGTGCCAGCAGCGTAGTTCAGACGGAGACGCAGTATTTT. It codes for CASSVVQTETQYF. The whole variable domain, filled in from reference TRBV9 and TRBJ2-3, reads DSGVTQTPKHLITATGQRVTLRCSPRSGDLSVYWYQQSLDQGLQFLIQYYNGEERAKGNILERFSAQQFPDLHSELNLSSLELGDSALYFCASSVVQTETQYFGPGTRLTVL.

The gene calls are TRBV28 and TRBJ2-7, with D perhaps TRBD2 (5 bases). Trimming removed 7 bases from V and 2 bases from J, with 15 bases in between. The germline V gene encodes CDR1 MDHEN and CDR2 SYDVKM. The CDR3 has 14 residues. The CDR3 reads CASTLGGSAYEQYF. CDR3 sequence (DNA): TGTGCCAGCACCTTGGGCGGGTCCGCCTACGAGCAGTACTTC.

In its sample, this clone was seen a few times. The chain combines TRBV4-2 with TRBJ1-4; a weak D match, TRBD1 (5 bases). The ends were cut back, 3 bases at V and 3 bases at J, with 11 bases in the middle. The germline CDR1 and CDR2 sequences are LGHNA and YNFKEQ. This CDR3 is 15 amino acids long. The CDR3: CASSHVRGANEKLFF. The CDR3 DNA reads TGTGCCAGCAGCCACGTTAGGGGTGCTAATGAAAAACTGTTTTTT.

As for this clone: Other nucleotide sequences in the sample specify the same CDR3. The V gene is TRBV5-1, the J gene TRBJ1-2; 10 positions agree with TRBD1. The CDR3 has 15 amino acids. From germline, CDR1 is SGHRS and CDR2 YFSETQ. V trimming: 4 bases; J trimming: 0 bases; junction bases outside the gene matches: 3. CDR3 sequence reads: CASSLGQGANYGYTF. In DNA form, the CDR3 reads TGCGCCAGCAGCCTCGGACAGGGGGCTAACTATGGCTACACCTTC. Variable domain in full (rest from reference TRBV5-1 and TRBJ1-2): KAGVTQTPRYLIKTRGQQVTLSCSPISGHRSVSWYQQTPGQGLQFLFEYFSETQRNKGNFPGRFSGRQFSNSRSEMNVSTLELGDSALYLCASSLGQGANYGYTFGSGTRLTVV.

This rearrangement joins TRBV6-1 to TRBJ1-6; 7 nucleotides match TRBD1. The V and J ends lost 2 bases and 7 bases, in that order; junction bases with no gene match: 2. CDR3 length: 14 residues. Germline V gene lookup returns CDR1 MNHNS and CDR2 SASEGT. This CDR3 reads CASSETGENSPLHF. In DNA, the CDR3 is TGTGCCAGCAGTGAAACAGGGGAAAATTCACCCCTCCACTTT.

In this sample, this clone turned up a few times. The chain links TRBV5-4 to TRBJ1-2; 7 positions match TRBD1. The junction had 12 bases not matched to a gene; V was cut back by 4 bases and J by 6 bases. This CDR3 is built from 15 residues. Germline V gene data show CDR1 as SGHNT and CDR2 as YYREEE (reference sequence). CDR3 sequence (DNA): TGTGCCAGCAGCCCCCCGACAGGGTCGAGCCATGGCTACACCTTC. The encoded protein is CASSPPTGSSHGYTF.

The CDR3 DNA reads TGTGCCAGCAGCTTGCGAGGGACAGGGGCCAATCAGCCCCAGCATTTT. Translating it yields CASSLRGTGANQPQHF. The chain couples TRBV5-6 to TRBJ1-5; TRBD1 matches at 10 bases. The CDR3 has 16 residues. V lost 1 base and J lost 3; bases outside the gene matches: 4. CDR1 is SGHDT, CDR2 YYEEEE, per germline. Full variable domain (rest looked up from reference TRBV5-6 and TRBJ1-5): DAGVTQSPTHLIKTRGQQVTLRCSPKSGHDTVSWYQQALGQGPQFIFQYYEEEERQRGNFPDRFSGHQFPNYSSELNVNALLLGDSALYLCASSLRGTGANQPQHFGDGTRLSIL.

CDR3 loop: CASRAGTGVLYQETQYF. The CDR3 nucleotides are TGTGCCAGCAGAGCCGGGACAGGGGTTTTGTACCAAGAGACCCAGTACTTC. The chain couples TRBV2 to TRBJ2-5; 10 positions agree with TRBD1. This CDR3 is built from 17 residues. The V and J ends lost 6 bases and 0 bases, in that order; junction bases with no gene match: 10. Germline CDR1 reads SNHLY; CDR2 reads FYNNEI.

This chain joins TRBV19 and TRBJ1-6, with a possible D match to TRBD1 (5 bases). The germline V gene has CDR1 LNHDA and CDR2 SQIVND (reference sequence). CDR3 length: 17 amino acids. Trimming took 5 bases from V and 0 from J, leaving 14 bases between them. In nucleotides, the CDR3 is TGTGCCAGTAGTGCGGGACTGAAGAGCTCCTATAATTCACCCCTCCACTTT. This codes for CASSAGLKSSYNSPLHF.

The V gene is TRBV4-2, the J gene TRBJ2-5; 14 positions match TRBD2. After removal of 6 bases from V and 5 bases from J, the junction contained 11 bases not matched to a gene. Germline assignment: CDR1 LGHNA and CDR2 YNFKEQ. There are 17 residues in the CDR3. This CDR3 is CASRMTSGGDPQETQYF. In DNA form, the CDR3 reads TGTGCCAGCAGAATGACTAGCGGGGGGGACCCCCAGGAGACCCAGTACTTC.

Only a few counts were recorded for this clone. This sequence joins TRBV5-4 and TRBJ1-2, with a weak D call TRBD1 (5 bases). Trimming shortened V by 3 bases and J by 4 bases, and 7 bases separated the two germline ends. CDR3 length: 12 amino acids. CDR1 is SGHNT, CDR2 YYREEE, per germline (reference sequence). The CDR3 DNA is TGTGCCAGCAGCTCGGGGGGCTATGGCTACACCTTC. The encoded protein is CASSSGGYGYTF.

The CDR3 reads CASSSRENEQFF. The CDR3 DNA follows: TGTGCCAGCAGTTCCAGGGAAAATGAGCAGTTCTTC. The chain is built from TRBV6-6 and TRBJ2-1, with D perhaps matching TRBD1 (5 bases). V lost 4 bases and J 7 bases, leaving 8 bases between the germline ends. The CDR3 has 12 amino acids. Germline V gene sequence: CDR1 MNHNY, CDR2 SVGAGI (reference sequence).

J is TRBJ1-5 and V is TRBV7-8, with TRBD1 as a possible D gene (5 bases). The length of the CDR3 is 17 residues. V gave up 0 bases and J gave up 2 bases, with 14 bases separating them. The germline V gene has CDR1 SGHVS and CDR2 FQNEAQ. The CDR3 sequence: CASSLAGRVGGNQPQHF. The CDR3 nucleotides are TGTGCCAGCAGCTTAGCGGGCAGGGTAGGAGGCAATCAGCCCCAGCATTTT.